Below are 30 T cell receptor beta chains sequenced from a single sample in a study of blood T cells in healthy people across ages. The second PCR ran about 6 to 12 cycles with a sample-barcoded 5' primer and J-beta primers. TCRdb reanalysed the 5' RACE reads using MiXCR and keeps one entry per CDR3 protein. This sample has 780,000 or so distinct CDR3 sequences, with about 61% found just once. Sequencing was done on a sample of blood. Receptors originate from a man in his forties or fifties in good health.

This chain links TRBV28 with TRBJ2-1; maybe TRBD2 (6 bases). This CDR3 comprises 14 residues. Germline V gene data show CDR1 as MDHEN and CDR2 as SYDVKM. Trimming left V 9 bases short and J 9 bases short, with 21 bases between. The CDR3 reads CASSGVVAEGEQFF. The DNA for the CDR3 is TGTGCCAGTTCCGGGGTGGTAGCGGAGGGTGAGCAGTTCTTC.

This clonotype was counted between two and nine times. The gene calls are TRBV11-3 and TRBJ2-1; 8 bases are shared with TRBD2. The trim removed 6 bases at V and 6 bases at J, leaving 13 bases unmatched. The germline gives CDR1 SGHNT, CDR2 YENEEA. CDR3 size: 16 residues. CDR3 loop: CASSLTSSGESNEQFF. The CDR3 nucleotides are TGTGCCAGCAGTTTGACTAGTAGCGGGGAGAGCAATGAGCAGTTCTTC.

The genes are TRBV25-1 and TRBJ2-3; either TRBD1 or TRBD2 may supply D (5 bases each). The CDR3 runs to 14 residues. Trimming removed 10 bases at V and 4 bases at J, with 18 bases between. CDR1 and CDR2 from the germline V gene are MGHDK and SYGVNS. The chain's CDR3 is CATRGEIGSDTQYF. CDR3 nucleotides: TGTGCCACCAGAGGGGAAATCGGATCAGATACGCAGTATTTT.

CDR3 loop: CATSRARTGQAEAFF. The DNA for the CDR3 is TGTGCCACCAGCAGAGCCCGGACAGGGCAAGCTGAAGCTTTCTTT. The chain is built from TRBV15 and TRBJ1-1; TRBD1 matches at 8 bases. Unmatched junction bases numbered 7, after V lost 1 base and J lost 6 bases. The CDR3 is 15 amino acids. The germline gives CDR1 LNHNV, CDR2 YYDKDF (reference sequence).

The V call is TRBV9, the J call TRBJ2-4; 9 positions agree with TRBD2. Judging by the DNA end, TRBJ2-7 fits better; the J call may be wrong. CDR3 size: 15 residues. CDR1 is SGDLS and CDR2 is YYNGEE in the germline V gene. CDR3: CASSPPGTSFFEQYF. The DNA for the CDR3 is TGTGCCAGCAGCCCGCCGGGGACTAGCTTCTTCGAGCAGTACTTC.

The rearrangement uses TRBV9 and TRBJ2-3; D not certain. Per germline, CDR1 SGDLS and CDR2 YYNGEE. The germline V and J ends were trimmed by 6 bases and 1 base, with 12 bases remaining between them. CDR3 size: 14 residues. Written as DNA, the CDR3 is TGTGCCAGCACCAACGAACACCGCACAGATACGCAGTATTTT. It encodes CASTNEHRTDTQYF.

This clonotype came up a few times. The chain is built from TRBV29-1 and TRBJ2-2; the D is unclear. The germline CDR1 and CDR2 sequences are SQVTM and ANQGSEA. Deletions cut 3 bases from V and 2 bases from J, with 7 bases between. The CDR3 extends over 13 amino acids. The CDR3, as DNA: TGCAGCGTTGATCTGGGAAACACCGGGGAGCTGTTTTTT. Protein sequence: CSVDLGNTGELFF.

This clonotype has only a few counts. CDR3 loop: CASSFSRDNGELFF. The CDR3 DNA reads TGCGCCAGCAGCTTTTCCAGGGACAACGGGGAGCTGTTTTTT. The rearrangement joins TRBV5-1 to TRBJ2-2; weak D call: TRBD1 (6 bases). The germline CDR1 and CDR2 sequences are SGHRS and YFSETQ. Trimming cost V 2 bases and J 7 bases, with 12 bases left between them. CDR3 length equals 14 residues.

The J gene is TRBJ1-2, the V gene TRBV6-5, with D possibly matching TRBD1 (5 bases). CDR3 length: 15 residues. Trimming removed 5 bases from V and 6 bases from J, with 19 bases in between. Germline CDR1 reads MNHEY; CDR2 reads SVGAGI. The CDR3: CASSTPRGRDHGYTF. As DNA, the CDR3 is TGTGCCAGCAGTACCCCCAGAGGCAGGGACCATGGCTACACCTTC.

This chain links TRBV9 with TRBJ2-5, with TRBD2 identical over 13 bases. Germline assignment: CDR1 SGDLS and CDR2 YYNGEE. The trim removed 4 bases at V and 3 bases at J, leaving 3 bases unmatched. The CDR3 consists of 15 residues. CDR3 in amino acids: CASSLGTSGEETQYF. CDR3 in DNA: TGTGCCAGCAGCCTAGGGACTAGCGGGGAAGAGACCCAGTACTTC.

V gene TRBV28 combines with J gene TRBJ1-1, with D unclear. Between the trimmed V and J ends, which lost 2 bases and 3 bases, there was a span of 7 bases. This CDR3 is 13 amino acids long. Per the germline V gene, CDR1 is MDHEN and CDR2 is SYDVKM. The CDR3 loop is CASSLGHYTEAFF. DNA of the CDR3: TGTGCCAGCAGTTTAGGGCACTACACTGAAGCTTTCTTT.

The CDR3 protein is CSARSGIHEPDTQYF. The CDR3 region has the DNA TGCAGTGCTAGATCAGGGATCCACGAACCAGATACGCAGTATTTT. The rearrangement uses TRBV20-1 and TRBJ2-3; possible D gene TRBD1, 5 bases. The CDR3 contains 15 residues. V lost 2 bases and J lost 4, with 16 bases in between. Germline lookup yields CDR1 DFQATT and CDR2 SNEGSKA (reference sequence).

This clonotype was counted at least ten times. The chain links TRBV11-1 to TRBJ2-3; tentative D call: TRBD2 (5 bases). Germline lookup yields CDR1 SGHAT and CDR2 FQDESV (reference sequence). V lost 0 bases, J lost 5 bases, and 15 bases lay in between. The CDR3 has 16 residues. CDR3 DNA: TGTGCCAGCAGCTTAGCGACTACCTTGAACGAAGATACGCAGTATTTT. This sequence encodes CASSLATTLNEDTQYF. The whole variable domain, filled in from reference TRBV11-1 and TRBJ2-3, reads EAEVAQSPRYKITEKSQAVAFWCDPISGHATLYWYRQILGQGPELLVQFQDESVVDDSQLPKDRFSAERLKGVDSTLKIQPAELGDSAMYLCASSLATTLNEDTQYFGPGTRLTVL.

This clonotype was detected many times. V and J are TRBV12-3 or TRBV12-4 and TRBJ1-2; D unresolved. The V end was cut by 2 bases, the J end by 7 bases, with 5 bases between. The CDR3 runs 11 residues. The CDR3, as DNA: TGTGCCAGCAGTTTACGGGGTGGCTACACCTTC. Its translation: CASSLRGGYTF.

The genes are TRBV11-3 and TRBJ2-5; possibly TRBD1 or TRBD2 for D (5 bases each). This CDR3 region has 13 residues. Trimming removed 6 bases at V and 5 bases at J, with 13 bases between. CDR1 SGHNT and CDR2 YENEEA come from the germline V gene. CDR3 loop: CASSIDEGETQYF. The CDR3 region has the DNA TGTGCCAGCAGTATAGATGAGGGGGAGACCCAGTACTTC.

This clonotype was detected a few times. The V call is TRBV25-1, the J call TRBJ2-5; 12 bases agree with TRBD2. The CDR3 consists of 19 residues. Trimming cost V 3 bases and J 11 bases; bases outside gene matches: 22. Germline V gene sequence: CDR1 MGHDK, CDR2 SYGVNS. The CDR3 loop reads CASSDRARLAGDITWEQYF. The CDR3 nucleotides are TGTGCCAGCAGTGACAGAGCCCGACTAGCGGGAGATATTACGTGGGAGCAGTACTTC. The full variable domain, in which reference TRBV25-1 and TRBJ2-5 provide the parts outside the CDR3, is EADIYQTPRYLVIGTGKKITLECSQTMGHDKMYWYQQDPGMELHLIHYSYGVNSTEKGDLSSESTVSRIRTEHFPLTLESARPSHTSQYLCASSDRARLAGDITWEQYFGPGTRLLVL.

The chain carries TRBV29-1 and TRBJ1-2, with 8 bases aligning to TRBD1. Unmatched junction bases numbered 6, after V lost 6 bases and J lost 6 bases. In germline, CDR1 is SQVTM, CDR2 ANQGSEA. This CDR3 region has 12 residues. The CDR3 nucleotides read TGCAGCGTACGGACGGACAGGGATGGCTACACCTTC. Protein product: CSVRTDRDGYTF.

The rearrangement joins TRBV4-3 to TRBJ2-3; D call uncertain. Germline V gene data show CDR1 as LGHNA and CDR2 as YSLEER. The ends were cut back, 1 base at V and 2 bases at J, with 16 bases in the middle. This CDR3 has 17 residues. CDR3 sequence: CASSQGTQPAYTDTQYF. CDR3 nucleotides: TGCGCCAGCAGCCAAGGCACCCAACCAGCATACACAGATACGCAGTATTTT.

The J gene is TRBJ2-3, the V gene TRBV7-8; 7 positions match TRBD2. The ends lost 5 bases at V and 4 bases at J; junction bases unmatched: 6. CDR1 is SGHVS and CDR2 is FQNEAQ in the germline V gene. CDR3 size: 14 residues. The DNA of the CDR3 is TGTGCCAGCAGCGGATGGGAGGGTGCAGATACGCAGTATTTT. Encoded protein: CASSGWEGADTQYF.

The chain couples TRBV4-2 to TRBJ2-5; D call uncertain. With 2 bases removed from V and 2 bases from J, the gap between germline ends came to 15 bases. CDR1 and CDR2 (germline): LGHNA, YNFKEQ. CDR3 length: 16 amino acids. CDR3 amino acids: CASSQFQVLQQETQYF. In nucleotides, the CDR3 is TGTGCCAGCAGCCAATTTCAGGTTTTACAACAAGAGACCCAGTACTTC.

The count of this clonotype is one. V gene TRBV28 combines with J gene TRBJ2-5; TRBD1 matches 8 bases. The J call may not be correct, given that the DNA end is closer to TRBJ2-4. Germline loops: CDR1 MDHEN, CDR2 SYDVKM. The CDR3 sequence is 15 residues long. CDR3 region: CASSATGARGNIQYF. CDR3 in DNA: TGTGCCAGCAGTGCGACAGGGGCGAGGGGAAACATTCAGTACTTC.

This CDR3 is CAIRGEGTDTQYF. The CDR3 nucleotides read TGTGCCATCAGGGGGGAGGGGACAGATACGCAGTATTTT. V and J are TRBV10-3 and TRBJ2-3; 7 bases map to TRBD2. The V gene's germline CDR1 is ENHRY and CDR2 SYGVKD. With 6 bases clipped from V and 3 bases from J, the junction kept 3 bases outside the gene matches. The CDR3 has 13 amino acids.

The gene calls are TRBV7-2 and TRBJ2-1, with TRBD2 matching over 11 bases. With the DNA end fitting TRBJ2-7 better, the J assignment may be wrong. CDR1 is SGHTA, CDR2 FQGNSA, per germline. The CDR3 contains 14 residues. The CDR3 DNA reads as TGTGCCAGCAGCTTCACTAGCGGGAGCAATGAGCAGTACTTC. Translating gives CASSFTSGSNEQYF.

The gene calls are TRBV28 and TRBJ2-7; weak D call: TRBD1 (5 bases). In germline, CDR1 is MDHEN, CDR2 SYDVKM. This CDR3 is 15 amino acids long. V was shortened by 3 bases and J by 1 base, with 13 bases between the two germline ends. CDR3 sequence reads: CASSFTTEVSYEQYF. Written as DNA, the CDR3 is TGTGCCAGCAGTTTTACGACAGAGGTTTCCTACGAGCAGTACTTC.

The chain links TRBV6-2 or TRBV6-3 to TRBJ1-6; TRBD1 might be the D (6 bases). The V end was cut by 6 bases, the J end by 5 bases, with 20 bases between. CDR1 MNHEY and CDR2 SVGEGT come from the germline V gene. The CDR3 runs to 17 residues. CDR3 DNA: TGTGCCAGCAGAGCCCACGGGACATCCGCCAATAATTCACCCCTCCACTTT. Translating gives CASRAHGTSANNSPLHF.

The rearrangement uses TRBV28 and TRBJ2-5; TRBD1 aligns across 11 bases. Germline lookup yields CDR1 MDHEN and CDR2 SYDVKM. V shed 6 bases and J 0 bases; nucleotides not matched to a gene: 9. This CDR3 has 17 amino acids. The CDR3 sequence: CASSRGRDRGYQETQYF. CDR3 DNA sequence: TGTGCCAGCAGCCGGGGTCGGGACAGGGGGTACCAAGAGACCCAGTACTTC.

This clonotype was counted between two and nine times. The junction does not match germline at one end; this may be a read error. V gene TRBV12-3 or TRBV12-4 combines with J gene TRBJ2-5; TRBD1 agrees at 8 bases. CDR3 length: 15 residues. As DNA, the CDR3 is TGTGCCAGCAGCTTAGGGGGACAGGCGCAAGAGACCCAGTACTTC. Translated, it gives CASSLGGQAQETQYF.

The J gene is TRBJ2-3, the V gene TRBV5-1; 8 bases agree with TRBD1. J gave up 4 bases and V 4 bases, and 5 bases lay outside the gene matches. CDR1 is SGHRS, CDR2 YFSETQ, per germline. CDR3 length: 14 residues. Here the CDR3 DNA reads TGCGCCAGCAGCACTAGGACAGGGCCAGATACGCAGTATTTT. Protein: CASSTRTGPDTQYF.

In this sample, this clonotype turned up a few times. The chain links TRBV12-3 or TRBV12-4 to TRBJ1-2; 7 bases agree with TRBD1. The V gene end was trimmed by 3 bases and the J gene end by 4 bases; junction bases not matched to a gene: 5. This CDR3 spans 14 amino acids. The CDR3 here is CASSFGTAFYGYTF. The CDR3 DNA follows: TGTGCCAGCAGTTTCGGGACAGCGTTCTATGGCTACACCTTC.

The chain is built from TRBV6-5 and TRBJ1-2; perhaps TRBD1 as D (6 bases). This CDR3 is 13 amino acids long. V lost 8 bases and J 4 bases, leaving 14 bases between the germline ends. Germline CDR1 MNHEY, CDR2 SVGAGI. The CDR3 region is CASGHGQLYGYTF. The CDR3 DNA sequence: TGTGCCAGCGGCCATGGACAGCTCTATGGCTACACCTTC.